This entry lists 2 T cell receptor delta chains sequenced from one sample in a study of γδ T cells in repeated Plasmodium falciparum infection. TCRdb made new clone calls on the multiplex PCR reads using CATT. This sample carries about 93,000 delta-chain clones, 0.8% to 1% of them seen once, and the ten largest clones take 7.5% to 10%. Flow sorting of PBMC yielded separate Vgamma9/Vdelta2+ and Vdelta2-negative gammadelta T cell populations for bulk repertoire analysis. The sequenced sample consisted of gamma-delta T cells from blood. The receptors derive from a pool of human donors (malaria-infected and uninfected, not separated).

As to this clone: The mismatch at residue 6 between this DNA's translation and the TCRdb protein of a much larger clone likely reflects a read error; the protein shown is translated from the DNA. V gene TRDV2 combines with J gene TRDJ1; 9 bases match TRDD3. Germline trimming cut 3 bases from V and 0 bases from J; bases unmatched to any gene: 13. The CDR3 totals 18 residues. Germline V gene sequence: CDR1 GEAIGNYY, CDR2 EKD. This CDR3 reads CACDPIGTGGLHTDKLIF. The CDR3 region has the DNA TGTGCCTGTGACCCCATAGGGACTGGGGGACTACACACCGATAAACTCATCTTT.

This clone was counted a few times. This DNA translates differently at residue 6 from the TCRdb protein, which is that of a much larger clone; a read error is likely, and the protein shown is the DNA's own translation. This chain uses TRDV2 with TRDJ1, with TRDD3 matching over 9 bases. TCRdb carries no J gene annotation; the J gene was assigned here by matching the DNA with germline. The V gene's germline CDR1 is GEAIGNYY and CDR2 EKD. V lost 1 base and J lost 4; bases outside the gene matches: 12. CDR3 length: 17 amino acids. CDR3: CACDTKRRGYEGDKLIF. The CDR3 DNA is TGTGCCTGTGACACTAAACGGCGGGGATACGAAGGCGATAAACTCATCTTT.